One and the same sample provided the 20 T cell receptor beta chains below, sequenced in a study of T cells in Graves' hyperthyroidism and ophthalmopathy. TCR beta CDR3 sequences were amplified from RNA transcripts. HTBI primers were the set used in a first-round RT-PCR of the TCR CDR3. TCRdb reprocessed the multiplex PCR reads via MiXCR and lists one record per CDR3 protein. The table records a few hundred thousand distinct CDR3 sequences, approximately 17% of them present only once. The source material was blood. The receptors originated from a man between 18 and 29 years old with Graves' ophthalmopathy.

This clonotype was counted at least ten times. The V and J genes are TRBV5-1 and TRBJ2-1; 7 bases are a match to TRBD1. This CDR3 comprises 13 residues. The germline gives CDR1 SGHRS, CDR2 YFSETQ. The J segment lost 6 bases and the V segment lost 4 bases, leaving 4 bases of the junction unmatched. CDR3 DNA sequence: TGCGCCAGCAGCCAGAGGACAGGCAATGAGCAGTTCTTC. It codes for CASSQRTGNEQFF.

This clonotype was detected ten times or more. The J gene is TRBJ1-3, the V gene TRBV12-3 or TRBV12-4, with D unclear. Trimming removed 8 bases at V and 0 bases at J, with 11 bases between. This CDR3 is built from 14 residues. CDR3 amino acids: CASLGVVSGNTIYF. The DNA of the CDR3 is TGTGCCAGCCTCGGGGTGGTCTCTGGAAACACCATATATTTT.

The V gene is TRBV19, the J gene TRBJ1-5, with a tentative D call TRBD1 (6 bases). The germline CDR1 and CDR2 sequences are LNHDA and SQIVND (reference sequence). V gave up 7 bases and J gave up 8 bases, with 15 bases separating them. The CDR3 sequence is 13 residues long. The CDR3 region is CASTRTEGEPQHF. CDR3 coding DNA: TGTGCCAGTACGAGGACAGAGGGTGAGCCCCAGCATTTT.

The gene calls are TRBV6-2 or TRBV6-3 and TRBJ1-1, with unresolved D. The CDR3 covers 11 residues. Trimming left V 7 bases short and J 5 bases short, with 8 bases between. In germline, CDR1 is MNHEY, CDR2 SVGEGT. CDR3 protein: CASTEWTEAFF. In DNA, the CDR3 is TGTGCCAGCACCGAGTGGACTGAAGCTTTCTTT.

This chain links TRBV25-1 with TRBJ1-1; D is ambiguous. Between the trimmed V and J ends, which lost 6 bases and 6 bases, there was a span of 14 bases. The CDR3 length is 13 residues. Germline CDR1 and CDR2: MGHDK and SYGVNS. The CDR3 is CASSPDGSPEAFF. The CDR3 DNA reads TGTGCCAGCAGCCCCGACGGCAGCCCTGAAGCTTTCTTT.

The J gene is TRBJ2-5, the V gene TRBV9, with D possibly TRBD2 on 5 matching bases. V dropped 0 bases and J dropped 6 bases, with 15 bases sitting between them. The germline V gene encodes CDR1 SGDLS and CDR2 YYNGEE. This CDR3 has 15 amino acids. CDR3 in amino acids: CASSVVGTREQTQYF. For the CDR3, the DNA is TGTGCCAGCAGCGTAGTTGGCACCCGGGAACAGACCCAGTACTTC.

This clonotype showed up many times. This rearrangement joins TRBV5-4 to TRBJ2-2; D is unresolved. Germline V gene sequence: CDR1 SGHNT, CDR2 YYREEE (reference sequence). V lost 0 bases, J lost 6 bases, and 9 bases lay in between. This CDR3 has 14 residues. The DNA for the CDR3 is TGTGCCAGCAGCTTGGATTGGTTCCCCGGGGAGCTGTTTTTT. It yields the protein CASSLDWFPGELFF. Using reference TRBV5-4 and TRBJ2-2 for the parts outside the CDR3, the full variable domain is ETGVTQSPTHLIKTRGQQVTLRCSSQSGHNTVSWYQQALGQGPQFIFQYYREEENGRGNFPPRFSGLQFPNYSSELNVNALELDDSALYLCASSLDWFPGELFFGEGSRLTVL.

The CDR3 DNA reads TGCGCCAGCAGCCCCGGGACTCGAGAAGAAAAACTGTTTTTT. It specifies CASSPGTREEKLFF. The genes are TRBV5-1 and TRBJ1-4; D perhaps matches TRBD1 (5 bases). The CDR3 runs 14 residues. Germline V gives CDR1 SGHRS, CDR2 YFSETQ. Trimming took 4 bases from V and 8 from J, leaving 15 bases between them.

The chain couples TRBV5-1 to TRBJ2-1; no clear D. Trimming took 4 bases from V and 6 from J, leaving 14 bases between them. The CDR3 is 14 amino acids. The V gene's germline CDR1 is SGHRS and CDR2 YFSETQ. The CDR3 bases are TGCGCCAGCAGCGAAGACCCCCCCCCCAATGAGCAGTTCTTC. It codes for CASSEDPPPNEQFF.

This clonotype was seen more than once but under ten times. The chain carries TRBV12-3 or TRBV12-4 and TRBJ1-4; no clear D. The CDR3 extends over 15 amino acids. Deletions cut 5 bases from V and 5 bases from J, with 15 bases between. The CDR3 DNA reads TGTGCCAGCAGTCCTTCCGGTGCGCCAAATGAAAAACTGTTTTTT. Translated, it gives CASSPSGAPNEKLFF.

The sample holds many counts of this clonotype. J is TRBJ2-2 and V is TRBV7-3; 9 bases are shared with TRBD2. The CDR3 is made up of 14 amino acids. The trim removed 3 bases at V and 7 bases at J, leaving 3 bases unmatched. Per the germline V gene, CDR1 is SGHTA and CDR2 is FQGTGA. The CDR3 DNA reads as TGTGCCAGCAGCTTGGGACTAGCTGACGGGGAGCTGTTTTTT. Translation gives CASSLGLADGELFF.

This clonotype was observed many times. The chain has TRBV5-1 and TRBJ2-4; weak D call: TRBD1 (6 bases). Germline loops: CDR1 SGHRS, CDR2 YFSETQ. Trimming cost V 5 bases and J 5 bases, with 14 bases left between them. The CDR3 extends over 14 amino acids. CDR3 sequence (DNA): TGCGCCAGCAGTGCCGGACAGATCGAAAACATTCAGTACTTC. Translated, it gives CASSAGQIENIQYF.

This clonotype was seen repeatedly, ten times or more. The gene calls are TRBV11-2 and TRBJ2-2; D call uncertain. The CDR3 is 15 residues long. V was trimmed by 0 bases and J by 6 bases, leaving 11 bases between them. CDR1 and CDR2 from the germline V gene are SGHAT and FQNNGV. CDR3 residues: CASSLERFRAGELFF. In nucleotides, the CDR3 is TGTGCCAGCAGCTTAGAGAGGTTTCGGGCCGGGGAGCTGTTTTTT.

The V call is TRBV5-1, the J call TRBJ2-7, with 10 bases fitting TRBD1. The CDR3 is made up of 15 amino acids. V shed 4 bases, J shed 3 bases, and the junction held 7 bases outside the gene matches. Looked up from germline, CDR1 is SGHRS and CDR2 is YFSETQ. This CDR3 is CASSSRTGGLYEQYF. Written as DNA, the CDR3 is TGCGCCAGCAGCAGCAGGACAGGGGGTCTCTACGAGCAGTACTTC.

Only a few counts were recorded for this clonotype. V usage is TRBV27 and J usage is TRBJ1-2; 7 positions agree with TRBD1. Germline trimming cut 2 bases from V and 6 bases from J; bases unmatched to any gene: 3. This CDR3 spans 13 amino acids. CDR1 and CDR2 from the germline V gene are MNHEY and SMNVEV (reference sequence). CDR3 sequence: CASSLNTGDGYTF. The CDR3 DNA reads TGTGCCAGCAGTTTAAACACAGGGGATGGCTACACCTTC.

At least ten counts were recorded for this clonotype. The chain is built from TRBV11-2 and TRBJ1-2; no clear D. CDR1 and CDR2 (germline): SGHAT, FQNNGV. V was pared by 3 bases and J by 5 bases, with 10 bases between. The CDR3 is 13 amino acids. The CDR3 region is CASSFEGSYGYTF. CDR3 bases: TGTGCCAGCAGCTTCGAAGGATCGTATGGCTACACCTTC.

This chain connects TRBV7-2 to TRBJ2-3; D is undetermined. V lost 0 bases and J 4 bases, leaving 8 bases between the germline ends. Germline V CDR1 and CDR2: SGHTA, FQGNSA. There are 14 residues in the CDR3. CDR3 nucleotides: TGTGCCAGCAGCTTAGCCCGGGCCGCAGATACGCAGTATTTT. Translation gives CASSLARAADTQYF.

In DNA form, the CDR3 reads TGTGCCAGCAGTTTAAGTTCGGGGGGGGGGGATACGCAGTATTTT. It is translated as CASSLSSGGGDTQYF. The V call is TRBV12-3 or TRBV12-4, the J call TRBJ2-3; 8 bases map to TRBD2. The junction had 7 bases not matched to a gene; V was cut back by 2 bases and J by 6 bases. There are 15 residues in the CDR3.

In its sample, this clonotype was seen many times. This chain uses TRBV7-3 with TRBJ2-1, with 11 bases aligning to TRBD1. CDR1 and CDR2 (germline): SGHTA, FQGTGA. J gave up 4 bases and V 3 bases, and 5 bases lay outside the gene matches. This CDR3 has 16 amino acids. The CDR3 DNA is TGTGCCAGCAGCTTTAGAGGACAGGGGGCATACAATGAGCAGTTCTTC. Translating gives CASSFRGQGAYNEQFF.

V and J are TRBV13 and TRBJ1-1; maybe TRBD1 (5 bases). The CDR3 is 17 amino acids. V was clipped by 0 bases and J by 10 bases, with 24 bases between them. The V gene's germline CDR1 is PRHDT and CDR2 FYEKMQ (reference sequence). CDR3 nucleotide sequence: TGTGCCAGCAGCTTAGGGAATTGGGACGATCCCACGCCGGGAGCTTTCTTT. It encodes CASSLGNWDDPTPGAFF.